The TCR beta chain under discussion was sequenced for a study of T cell repertoires in cytomegalovirus infection. Study summary: Both a matching HLA type and CMV infection were indicated by public TCR beta signatures. Study-level results: Dominant in the ex vivo response were TCR beta clonotypes restricted by HLA-C and specific for CMV. Accumulated public TCR beta family frequency recognized individuals carrying CMV together with the relevant HLA.

This clonotype was seen a few times. Antigen: not known. TCRdb redid the calling of the reads with MiXCR, one entry per CDR3 protein. This sample has around 740,000 distinct CDR3 sequences, with under 40% found just once. V was clipped by 7 bases and J by 3 bases, with 15 bases between them. Germline values: CDR1 SEHNR, CDR2 FQNEAQ (reference sequence). The CDR3 has 14 residues. The sequenced sample consisted of PBMCs. The TCR comes from a human donor in good health (CMV status not recorded). Some clones in this sample may be carry-over from other donors' samples. The chain carries TRBV7-9 and TRBJ1-1, with D possibly being TRBD1 (5 bases). The CDR3 protein is CASNHLPGDTEAFF. The CDR3 bases are TGTGCCAGCAATCACCTCCCGGGGGACACTGAAGCTTTCTTT.